Below are 16 T cell receptor beta chains sequenced from a single sample in a study of T cells in Graves' hyperthyroidism and ophthalmopathy. RNA transcripts gave rise to amplified TCR beta CDR3 regions. TCR CDR3 regions were first amplified by RT-PCR with HTBI primers. TCRdb independently ran MiXCR on the multiplex PCR reads; one entry per CDR3 protein. Of 490,000 or so distinct CDR3 sequences listed, 22% are singletons. The sequenced sample consisted of blood. Every receptor here comes from a woman in her 70s with Graves' ophthalmopathy.

This clonotype was recorded a few times. One junction end disagrees with the germline gene, perhaps due to a read error. J is TRBJ1-5 and V is TRBV27; TRBD1 might be the D (6 bases). The CDR3 contains 13 residues. Germline assignment: CDR1 MNHEY and CDR2 SMNVEV (reference sequence). The CDR3 spells CASRRGSNQPQHF. In nucleotides, the CDR3 is TGCGCTTCGAGGAGGGGGAGCAATCAGCCCCAGCATTTT.

This clonotype was counted at least ten times. The chain links TRBV28 to TRBJ2-7; 13 positions match TRBD2. Germline-derived CDR1 and CDR2 are MDHEN and SYDVKM. CDR3 length: 16 residues. The J segment lost 2 bases and the V segment lost 6 bases, leaving 7 bases of the junction unmatched. The CDR3 loop reads CASRPLAGGTAYEQYF. CDR3 nucleotides: TGTGCCAGCAGACCACTAGCGGGAGGGACGGCCTACGAGCAGTACTTC. Full variable domain (outside the CDR3, taken from reference TRBV28 and TRBJ2-7): DVKVTQSSRYLVKRTGEKVFLECVQDMDHENMFWYRQDPGLGLRLIYFSYDVKMKEKGDIPEGYSVSREKKERFSLILESASTNQTSMYLCASRPLAGGTAYEQYFGPGTRLTVT.

This clonotype appeared many times. The J gene is TRBJ1-4, the V gene TRBV2, with D perhaps TRBD1 (5 bases). V was trimmed by 7 bases and J by 7 bases, leaving 13 bases between them. The CDR3 is 13 residues long. In germline, CDR1 is SNHLY, CDR2 FYNNEI. Here the CDR3 DNA reads TGTGCCAGCAAGTACGATGGGGCTGAAAAACTGTTTTTT. It encodes CASKYDGAEKLFF. Drawing the rest from reference TRBV2 and TRBJ1-4, the complete variable domain is EPEVTQTPSHQVTQMGQEVILRCVPISNHLYFYWYRQILGQKVEFLVSFYNNEISEKSEIFDDQFSVERPDGSNFTLKIRSTKLEDSAMYFCASKYDGAEKLFFGSGTQLSVL.

CDR3 sequence reads: CSAPRGRGSYEQYF. The DNA for the CDR3 is TGCAGTGCTCCTCGCGGGAGAGGGTCCTACGAGCAGTACTTC. The chain uses TRBV20-1 and TRBJ2-7; 7 bases match TRBD2. V was clipped by 5 bases and J by 1 base; unmatched bases: 8. CDR1 is DFQATT, CDR2 SNEGSKA, per germline (reference sequence). The length of the CDR3 is 14 residues.

This clonotype was counted only a few times. This chain joins TRBV20-1 and TRBJ1-5; D is unresolved. CDR3 length equals 16 residues. Germline V CDR1 and CDR2: DFQATT, SNEGSKA (reference sequence). V gave up 6 bases and J gave up 3 bases, with 21 bases separating them. The CDR3 DNA reads TGCAGTGCCACGCGCGGACGAGCAAAGAACAATCAGCCCCAGCATTTT. As protein: CSATRGRAKNNQPQHF.

The table lists this clonotype with many counts. This sequence joins TRBV6-4 and TRBJ2-3; TRBD1 agrees at 9 bases. CDR3 length equals 17 residues. The V gene's germline CDR1 is MRHNA and CDR2 SNTAGT. V shed 0 bases and J 0 bases; nucleotides not matched to a gene: 4. Written as DNA, the CDR3 is TGTGCCAGCAGTGACTCTGCGGGACAGGGTAGCACAGATACGCAGTATTTT. Translation gives CASSDSAGQGSTDTQYF.

V usage is TRBV27 and J usage is TRBJ2-7, with D unresolved. Germline values: CDR1 MNHEY, CDR2 SMNVEV (reference sequence). The V end lost 0 bases, the J end lost 3 bases, and 6 bases lay between the germline ends. CDR3 length: 13 residues. This CDR3 reads CASSLSVRYEQYF. The CDR3 DNA reads TGTGCCAGCAGTTTATCGGTCCGCTACGAGCAGTACTTC.

This clonotype has only one observation. The genes are TRBV9 and TRBJ2-1, with 12 bases lining up with TRBD2. This CDR3 is built from 18 residues. The V gene end was trimmed by 2 bases and the J gene end by 3 bases; junction bases not matched to a gene: 9. CDR1 and CDR2 (germline): SGDLS, YYNGEE. The DNA for the CDR3 is TGTGCCAGCAGCGTCCGAGGAGGACTAGCGGGGAGCTACAATGAGCAGTTCTTC. Encoded protein: CASSVRGGLAGSYNEQFF. Full variable domain (missing parts from reference TRBV9 and TRBJ2-1): DSGVTQTPKHLITATGQRVTLRCSPRSGDLSVYWYQQSLDQGLQFLIQYYNGEERAKGNILERFSAQQFPDLHSELNLSSLELGDSALYFCASSVRGGLAGSYNEQFFGPGTRLTVL.

This clonotype was counted a few times. The chain employs TRBV27 and TRBJ2-7; 7 nucleotides match TRBD2. V lost 2 bases and J lost 0; bases outside the gene matches: 10. The CDR3 is made up of 17 amino acids. The germline V gene encodes CDR1 MNHEY and CDR2 SMNVEV (reference sequence). CDR3 nucleotide sequence: TGTGCCAGCAGTTTAAGGTCTAGCGGAGGGAGCTCCTACGAGCAGTACTTC. It codes for CASSLRSSGGSSYEQYF.

This clonotype was recorded a few times. The chain carries TRBV28 and TRBJ1-2; D ambiguous. Germline CDR1 is MDHEN and CDR2 is SYDVKM. Trimming pared 5 bases from V and 1 base from J, leaving 20 bases between. The CDR3 spans 17 residues. The CDR3 loop reads CASSLAALMGLNYGYTF. The CDR3 coding sequence is TGTGCCAGCAGTCTCGCCGCCTTGATGGGCCTTAACTATGGCTACACCTTC.

This clonotype came up many times. The rearrangement links TRBV12-3 or TRBV12-4 to TRBJ2-3; D may be TRBD1 (5 bases). The ends were cut back, 3 bases at V and 10 bases at J, with 11 bases in the middle. This CDR3 has 12 amino acids. CDR3 loop: CASSFHDSSQYF. CDR3 coding DNA: TGTGCCAGCAGTTTCCACGACAGTTCGCAGTATTTT.

The gene calls are TRBV7-9 and TRBJ2-1; TRBD2 agrees at 9 bases. The CDR3 covers 14 residues. The J segment lost 6 bases and the V segment lost 9 bases, leaving 9 bases of the junction unmatched. CDR1 SEHNR and CDR2 FQNEAQ come from the germline V gene (reference sequence). CDR3 amino acids: CASSAGGSANEQFF. CDR3 sequence (DNA): TGTGCCAGTTCAGCGGGAGGCTCTGCCAATGAGCAGTTCTTC.

The J gene is TRBJ1-1, the V gene TRBV9; 11 bases fit TRBD1. CDR1 and CDR2 (germline): SGDLS, YYNGEE. V gave up 3 bases and J gave up 8 bases; unmatched junction bases: 6. This CDR3 comprises 14 residues. DNA of the CDR3: TGTGCCAGCAGCGCCGGACAGGGGGCGTTAGAAGCTTTCTTT. Amino acid sequence: CASSAGQGALEAFF.

In its sample, this clonotype was seen a few times. The chain combines TRBV5-4 with TRBJ2-3; 7 bases are a match to TRBD2. V was clipped by 1 base and J by 3 bases; unmatched bases: 8. This CDR3 has 16 amino acids. Germline V lookup: CDR1 SGHNT, CDR2 YYREEE (reference sequence). The CDR3 DNA sequence: TGTGCCAGCAGCTTGAGGGCGGGAGTAGGAACAGATACGCAGTATTTT. It codes for CASSLRAGVGTDTQYF. Drawing the rest from reference TRBV5-4 and TRBJ2-3, the complete variable domain is ETGVTQSPTHLIKTRGQQVTLRCSSQSGHNTVSWYQQALGQGPQFIFQYYREEENGRGNFPPRFSGLQFPNYSSELNVNALELDDSALYLCASSLRAGVGTDTQYFGPGTRLTVL.

This clonotype was recorded once. The J gene is TRBJ1-1, the V gene TRBV4-1; D gene ambiguous. V was trimmed by 0 bases and J by 9 bases, leaving 5 bases between them. Germline V gene sequence: CDR1 MGHRA, CDR2 YSYEKL. The CDR3 extends over 11 amino acids. This chain's CDR3 is CASSQERKAFF. DNA for the CDR3: TGCGCCAGCAGCCAAGAAAGGAAAGCTTTCTTT.

The chain is built from TRBV20-1 and TRBJ2-5, with 7 positions matching TRBD2. The junction had 15 bases not matched to a gene; V was cut back by 6 bases and J by 5 bases. This CDR3 is built from 15 residues. CDR1 and CDR2 (germline): DFQATT, SNEGSKA (reference sequence). The CDR3 coding sequence is TGCAGTGCCAGATTTTTGGGGAGGGCCTTGGAGACCCAGTACTTC. Translating gives CSARFLGRALETQYF.